This T cell receptor beta chain was sequenced in a study of CD8+CD57+ T cells in acquired aplastic anemia. Turning to the study itself: The DNA of sorted CD4+ and CD8+ cells averaged roughly 3.2 ug. Mean read depth for CD4+ cells from healthy donors was around 11 million. Study-wide results and caveats: Patients and controls were not found to differ significantly in CD8+ Simpson's diversity. Patients and controls had in common 25 to 30 CD8+ CDR3 sequences.

Genomic DNA templated the TCR beta VDJ and CDR3 profiling. One entry per CDR3 protein, called by TCRdb with MiXCR from the reads. The sample includes 150,000 to 200,000 distinct CDR3 sequences, roughly 47% of them seen just once. As for this clonotype: Its antigen is undetermined. Sequence at one end of the junction differs from germline and may be a read error.

The CDR3 spans 15 residues. The V call is TRBV12-3 or TRBV12-4, the J call TRBJ2-4, with TRBD2 matching 12 bases. This TCR was recovered from a human donor in good health. Source material: sorted CD4+, CD8+, or CD8+CD57+ T cells (not recorded which) from PBMCs. Here the CDR3 reads CASSSETSGSPLVDF. CDR3 coding DNA: TGTGCCAGCAGTTCCGAGACTAGCGGGAGCCCCCTTGTCGACTTC.